These 5 T cell receptor beta chains originate from one sample sequenced in a study of technical replicates of blood from a handful of donors. Profiled with immunoSEQ multiplex PCR; TCRdb holds only in-frame clones, not every one. In the table there are tens of thousands of clones, roughly 94% of which are singletons. The sequencing input was T cells isolated from PBMCs. The receptor source for this set is a human donor in good health.

This chain joins TRBV6-1 and TRBJ1-5; no reliable D call. Germline CDR1 is MNHNS and CDR2 is SASEGT. The length of the CDR3 is 14 residues. Deletions cut 2 bases from V and 0 bases from J, with 5 bases between. Written as DNA, the CDR3 is TGTGCCAGCAGTGAAATAAATAGCAATCAGCCCCAGCATTTT. This sequence encodes CASSEINSNQPQHF.

The gene calls are TRBV9 and TRBJ2-7, with TRBD2 matching over 10 bases. Per germline, CDR1 SGDLS and CDR2 YYNGEE. The CDR3 runs 15 residues. Trimming cost V 4 bases and J 2 bases; bases outside gene matches: 6. The CDR3 region is CASSPLGLAAYEQYF. CDR3 nucleotide sequence: TGTGCCAGCAGCCCCCTCGGACTAGCGGCCTACGAGCAGTACTTC. The variable domain in full, with the rest retrieved from reference TRBV9 and TRBJ2-7, is DSGVTQTPKHLITATGQRVTLRCSPRSGDLSVYWYQQSLDQGLQFLIQYYNGEERAKGNILERFSAQQFPDLHSELNLSSLELGDSALYFCASSPLGLAAYEQYFGPGTRLTVT.

The chain has TRBV6-5 and TRBJ2-5, with 7 bases identical to TRBD2. V shed 0 bases, J shed 0 bases, and the junction held 1 base outside the gene matches. The CDR3 runs 15 residues. Germline V gene sequence: CDR1 MNHEY, CDR2 SVGAGI. This CDR3 reads CASSYSGGYQETQYF. CDR3 nucleotide sequence: TGTGCCAGCAGTTACTCGGGGGGGTACCAAGAGACCCAGTACTTC.

This sequence joins TRBV5-1 and TRBJ1-1, with D possibly matching TRBD1 (5 bases). Looked up from germline, CDR1 is SGHRS and CDR2 is YFSETQ. V was trimmed by 7 bases and J by 3 bases, leaving 19 bases between them. This CDR3 is 15 amino acids long. CDR3 sequence reads: CASAVRDRADTEAFF. The CDR3 DNA follows: TGCGCCAGCGCCGTCAGGGATCGGGCGGACACTGAAGCTTTCTTT.

This CDR3 reads CASSVTGPSNQPQHF. The CDR3 nucleotides read TGTGCCAGTAGTGTTACAGGTCCTAGCAATCAGCCCCAGCATTTT. The chain combines TRBV19 with TRBJ1-5, with D maybe TRBD1 (5 bases). V was pared by 5 bases and J by 0 bases, with 11 bases between. Germline loops: CDR1 LNHDA, CDR2 SQIVND (reference sequence). CDR3 size: 15 residues.